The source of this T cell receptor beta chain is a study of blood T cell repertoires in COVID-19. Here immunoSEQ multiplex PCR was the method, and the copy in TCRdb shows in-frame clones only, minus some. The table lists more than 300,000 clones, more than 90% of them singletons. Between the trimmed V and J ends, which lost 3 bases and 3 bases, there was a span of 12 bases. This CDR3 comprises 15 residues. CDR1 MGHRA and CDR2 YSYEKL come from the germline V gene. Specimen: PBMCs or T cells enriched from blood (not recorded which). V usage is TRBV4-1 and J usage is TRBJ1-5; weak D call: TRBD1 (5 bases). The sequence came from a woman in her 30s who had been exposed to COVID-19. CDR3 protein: CASSQSGGVNQPQHF. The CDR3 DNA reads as TGCGCCAGCAGCCAGTCGGGAGGGGTCAATCAGCCCCAGCATTTT.